These 25 T cell receptor beta chains were sequenced from one sample in a study of T-cell reconstitution after alpha-beta-depleted transplantation in children. Unique molecular identifiers were incorporated into the prepared TCRbeta library. TCRdb passed the PCR reads through MiXCR, listing each CDR3 protein once. The sample contains about 610,000 distinct CDR3 sequences, over 9.5% of which appear only once. Sequences were derived from PBMCs from the stem cell graft donor, sampled from the stem cell graft. The receptors derive from a human donor who donated a stem cell graft to a child with acute myeloid leukemia.

The chain combines TRBV10-3 with TRBJ2-1; 9 bases are shared with TRBD2. This CDR3 has 16 amino acids. Germline CDR1 is ENHRY and CDR2 is SYGVKD. V gave up 4 bases and J gave up 5 bases; unmatched junction bases: 9. The CDR3 DNA sequence: TGTGCCATCAGTGTTACCGGGACTAGCCAAAACAATGAGCAGTTCTTC. The encoded protein is CAISVTGTSQNNEQFF.

CDR3 residues: CASSYGTSAYEQYF. The CDR3 region has the DNA TGTGCCAGCAGTTACGGGACTAGCGCCTACGAGCAGTACTTC. This sequence joins TRBV6-2 or TRBV6-3 and TRBJ2-7; 10 bases agree with TRBD2. CDR3 size: 14 residues. The J segment lost 2 bases and the V segment lost 2 bases, leaving 0 bases of the junction unmatched. Germline CDR1 MNHEY, CDR2 SVGEGT.

As concerns this clonotype: This may stem from a read error, because a much larger clone lies one nucleotide away. The conserved final phenylalanine or tryptophan is absent from the CDR3, which likely points to a read error. The J gene is TRBJ2-3, the V gene TRBV20-1, with TRBD2 matching over 10 bases. The V and J ends lost 0 bases and 1 base, in that order; junction bases with no gene match: 4. The CDR3 spans 16 residues. The germline gives CDR1 DFQATT, CDR2 SNEGSKA (reference sequence). This CDR3 is CSARDPGTSGTDTQYL. The CDR3 DNA reads as TGCAGTGCTAGAGACCCCGGGACTAGCGGCACAGATACGCAGTATTTA.

Many counts were recorded for this clonotype. The genes are TRBV12-3 or TRBV12-4 and TRBJ2-3, with D perhaps assigned TRBD1 or TRBD2 (7 bases each). The CDR3 spans 15 residues. The V gene lost 7 bases and the J gene lost 5 bases, with 19 bases spanning the gap. CDR3 sequence (DNA): TGTGCCAGCACCCCGGGGAGGGGGCATCAAGATACGCAGTATTTT. Its protein is CASTPGRGHQDTQYF.

This clonotype was recorded at least ten times. The chain has TRBV29-1 and TRBJ2-3; 10 nucleotides agree with TRBD2. Germline V lookup: CDR1 SQVTM, CDR2 ANQGSEA. Trimming cost V 5 bases and J 4 bases; bases outside gene matches: 6. The CDR3 loop spans 14 amino acids. The CDR3 coding sequence is TGCAGCGTTAAGAGCGGGAGGGATCCAGATACGCAGTATTTT. Protein sequence: CSVKSGRDPDTQYF.

This clonotype was seen repeatedly, ten times or more. This rearrangement joins TRBV5-6 to TRBJ2-3; TRBD2 might be the D (5 bases). Germline CDR1 is SGHDT and CDR2 is YYEEEE. V lost 4 bases and J lost 5, with 20 bases in between. The CDR3 length is 16 residues. The CDR3 region is CASSPLSEGRVDTQYF. In DNA, the CDR3 is TGTGCCAGCAGCCCCCTTTCCGAGGGAAGGGTAGATACGCAGTATTTT.

This clonotype was observed at least ten times. This rearrangement joins TRBV11-2 to TRBJ2-1; 7 nucleotides line up with TRBD2. J lost 3 bases, V lost 0 bases, and 5 bases had no gene match. The CDR3 runs to 16 residues. Germline V gene sequence: CDR1 SGHAT, CDR2 FQNNGV. The CDR3 DNA is TGTGCCAGCAGCTTAGAAGGCACTAGCGTCTACAATGAGCAGTTCTTC. It specifies CASSLEGTSVYNEQFF.

The chain carries TRBV7-6 and TRBJ2-3, with D uncertain. Germline V lookup: CDR1 SGHVS, CDR2 FNYEAQ. V was cut by 2 bases and J by 4 bases, with 10 bases left in between. CDR3 length: 14 residues. Here the CDR3 DNA reads TGTGCCAGCAGCTTACAAGCGTTCTCAGATACGCAGTATTTT. This sequence encodes CASSLQAFSDTQYF.

The chain recombines TRBV12-3 or TRBV12-4 with TRBJ2-2; 10 nucleotides line up with TRBD2. V lost 6 bases and J lost 4; bases outside the gene matches: 2. The CDR3 runs 14 residues. The CDR3 sequence: CASRGLASTGELFF. The CDR3 DNA reads TGTGCCAGCAGGGGACTAGCGAGCACCGGGGAGCTGTTTTTT.

The chain couples TRBV11-2 to TRBJ2-1; 14 nucleotides line up with TRBD2. With 3 bases clipped from V and 2 bases from J, the junction kept 12 bases outside the gene matches. The CDR3 is made up of 20 amino acids. Germline CDR1 is SGHAT and CDR2 is FQNNGV. This chain's CDR3 is CASSFKGTSGGVGPYNEQFF. In DNA, the CDR3 is TGTGCCAGCAGCTTTAAAGGGACTAGCGGGGGTGTCGGCCCCTACAATGAGCAGTTCTTC.

This clonotype was counted ten times or more. The V call is TRBV7-9, the J call TRBJ1-5, with TRBD1 matching over 7 bases. Per the germline V gene, CDR1 is SEHNR and CDR2 is FQNEAQ (reference sequence). Trimming at V came to 5 bases and at J to 0 bases, leaving 1 base not matched to a gene. The CDR3 contains 14 residues. The CDR3 is CASSRDSSNQPQHF. CDR3 sequence (DNA): TGTGCCAGCAGCCGGGACAGTAGCAATCAGCCCCAGCATTTT.

This clonotype was counted ten times or more. The chain carries TRBV10-2 and TRBJ2-5; 14 bases align to TRBD2. Trimming took 6 bases from V and 5 from J; bases not matched to a gene: 14. The CDR3 spans 18 residues. Germline V gene data show CDR1 as WSHSY and CDR2 as SAAADI. CDR3 protein: CASSLGTSGRRRTETQYF. CDR3 DNA sequence: TGCGCCAGCAGCTTAGGGACTAGCGGGAGAAGGAGAACGGAGACCCAGTACTTC.

At least ten counts were recorded for this clonotype. J is TRBJ2-7 and V is TRBV7-2, with D possibly TRBD2 on 7 matching bases. This CDR3 spans 14 amino acids. CDR1 and CDR2 (germline): SGHTA, FQGNSA. Deletions cut 1 base from V and 5 bases from J, with 12 bases between. The CDR3 loop is CASSLDGGGDEQYF. CDR3 coding DNA: TGTGCCAGCAGCTTAGACGGAGGGGGGGACGAGCAGTACTTC.

This clonotype was seen many times. The CDR3, as DNA: TGCAGTGCTAGAGATCTAGGGGGAGATAAGGCCTACGAGCAGTACTTC. Protein: CSARDLGGDKAYEQYF. V usage is TRBV20-1 and J usage is TRBJ2-7; the D gene is possibly TRBD1 (6 bases). Germline CDR1 reads DFQATT; CDR2 reads SNEGSKA (reference sequence). The CDR3 runs to 16 residues. The V and J ends lost 0 bases and 2 bases respectively, with 17 bases between them.

This clonotype was seen many times. The chain recombines TRBV5-1 with TRBJ2-5; no firm D call. Germline V gives CDR1 SGHRS, CDR2 YFSETQ. V lost 2 bases and J lost 1, with 3 bases in between. The CDR3 length is 12 residues. CDR3 amino acids: CASSFGQETQYF. In DNA form, the CDR3 reads TGCGCCAGCAGCTTTGGCCAAGAGACCCAGTACTTC.

The J gene is TRBJ1-2, the V gene TRBV25-1; D may be TRBD1 (5 bases). Trimming pared 2 bases from V and 0 bases from J, leaving 10 bases between. The germline CDR1 and CDR2 sequences are MGHDK and SYGVNS. The CDR3 length is 15 residues. The CDR3: CASSESSGPNYGYTF. The CDR3, as DNA: TGTGCCAGCAGTGAAAGTTCAGGGCCTAACTATGGCTACACCTTC.

The V call is TRBV7-2, the J call TRBJ2-3; weak D call: TRBD2 (6 bases). The V end lost 4 bases, the J end lost 5 bases, and 10 bases lay between the germline ends. This CDR3 is built from 13 residues. Germline V lookup: CDR1 SGHTA, CDR2 FQGNSA. The CDR3 region has the DNA TGTGCCAGCAGCTCGGGACTGGGAGATACGCAGTATTTT. The encoded protein is CASSSGLGDTQYF. The whole variable domain, remainder taken from reference TRBV7-2 and TRBJ2-3, is GAGVSQSPSNKVTEKGKDVELRCDPISGHTALYWYRQSLGQGLEFLIYFQGNSAPDKSGLPSDRFSAERTGGSVSTLTIQRTQQEDSAVYLCASSSGLGDTQYFGPGTRLTVL.

The chain employs TRBV18 and TRBJ1-1; D uncertain. The germline V and J ends were trimmed by 6 bases and 7 bases, with 12 bases remaining between them. This CDR3 spans 12 amino acids. The germline V gene encodes CDR1 KGHSH and CDR2 LQKENI. The CDR3 coding sequence is TGTGCCAGCTCCCTACCGTTAGGTGAAGCTTTCTTT. This encodes CASSLPLGEAFF. Complete variable domain (other parts from reference TRBV18 and TRBJ1-1): NAGVMQNPRHLVRRRGQEARLRCSPMKGHSHVYWYRQLPEEGLKFMVYLQKENIIDESGMPKERFSAEFPKEGPSILRIQQVVRGDSAAYFCASSLPLGEAFFGQGTRLTVV.

The V and J genes are TRBV20-1 and TRBJ2-4; 7 bases align to TRBD1. CDR3 length equals 17 residues. The J segment lost 0 bases and the V segment lost 0 bases, leaving 8 bases of the junction unmatched. Germline V lookup: CDR1 DFQATT, CDR2 SNEGSKA (reference sequence). CDR3 sequence reads: CSARDLTGAIAKNIQYF. The CDR3 DNA sequence: TGCAGTGCTAGAGACCTTACAGGGGCGATAGCCAAAAACATTCAGTACTTC.

The rearrangement links TRBV3-1 to TRBJ2-7; 7 positions match TRBD1. Trimming at V came to 3 bases and at J to 3 bases, leaving 17 bases not matched to a gene. CDR3 length equals 18 residues. The germline V gene has CDR1 LGHDT and CDR2 YNNKEL (reference sequence). CDR3: CASSHTLQGPLGFYEQYF. In DNA, the CDR3 is TGTGCCAGCAGCCACACGTTACAGGGGCCCTTGGGATTCTACGAGCAGTACTTC.

This clonotype showed up just a few times. The J gene is TRBJ2-7, the V gene TRBV6-5, with TRBD1 matching 12 bases. CDR3 length equals 15 residues. Unmatched junction bases numbered 3, after V lost 2 bases and J lost 4 bases. The V gene's germline CDR1 is MNHEY and CDR2 SVGAGI. CDR3 amino acids: CASSYVGQGAYEQYF. Written as DNA, the CDR3 is TGTGCCAGCAGTTACGTGGGACAGGGGGCATACGAGCAGTACTTC.

This clonotype appeared many times. The gene calls are TRBV6-5 and TRBJ1-3; a possible D gene is TRBD1 (5 bases). This CDR3 has 17 residues. Germline V CDR1 and CDR2: MNHEY, SVGAGI. V was trimmed by 0 bases and J by 1 base, leaving 13 bases between them. The CDR3 DNA reads TGTGCCAGCAGTTACTCTAGCAGGGCGAGTTCTGGAAACACCATATATTTT. Translation: CASSYSSRASSGNTIYF.

The chain couples TRBV29-1 to TRBJ2-1, with a tentative D call TRBD2 (6 bases). The ends were cut back, 6 bases at V and 3 bases at J, with 12 bases in the middle. The CDR3 totals 13 residues. Germline V CDR1 and CDR2: SQVTM, ANQGSEA. The CDR3 region is CSVDGTVYNEQFF. CDR3 coding DNA: TGCAGCGTCGACGGGACTGTCTACAATGAGCAGTTCTTC.

The rearrangement links TRBV29-1 to TRBJ1-1, with a tentative D call TRBD1 (5 bases). Germline V gene data show CDR1 as SQVTM and CDR2 as ANQGSEA. Trimming stripped 1 base from V and 5 bases from J, with 11 bases between. The CDR3 extends over 13 amino acids. CDR3 in DNA: TGCAGCGTTGAAGTCGAGAAGGGGACTGAAGCTTTCTTT. Translation: CSVEVEKGTEAFF.

The sample holds many counts of this clonotype. CDR3 coding DNA: TGTGCCAGCAGAGGCGGGGGGAGCTCCTACGAGCAGTACTTC. Its translation: CASRGGGSSYEQYF. This chain links TRBV12-3 or TRBV12-4 with TRBJ2-7; 8 positions match TRBD2. Germline trimming cut 6 bases from V and 0 bases from J; bases unmatched to any gene: 4. The CDR3 is made up of 14 amino acids.